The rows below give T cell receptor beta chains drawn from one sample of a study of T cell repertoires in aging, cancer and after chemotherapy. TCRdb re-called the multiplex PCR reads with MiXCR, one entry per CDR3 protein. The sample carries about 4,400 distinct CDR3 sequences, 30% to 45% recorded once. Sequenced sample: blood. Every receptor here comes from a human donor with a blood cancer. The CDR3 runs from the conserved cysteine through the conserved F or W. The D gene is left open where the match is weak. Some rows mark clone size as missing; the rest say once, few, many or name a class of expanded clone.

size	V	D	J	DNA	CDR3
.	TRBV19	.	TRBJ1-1	TGTGCCAGTAGTATAGATAGTATAGGTCGTACTGATGCTTTCTTT	CASSIDSIGRTDAFF
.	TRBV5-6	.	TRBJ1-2	TGTGCCAGCAGCTTAAAGCGGCTGGGCTACACCTTC	CASSLKRLGYTF
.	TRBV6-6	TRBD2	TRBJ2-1	TGTGCCAGCAGTGTCGAGTTTGGGGGGGGGGGATACAATGAGCAGTTCTTC	CASSVEFGGGGYNEQFF
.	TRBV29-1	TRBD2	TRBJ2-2	TGCAGCGTGGAGAGGACTAGCGGGAGTGGCACCGGGGAGCTGTTTTTT	CSVERTSGSGTGELFF
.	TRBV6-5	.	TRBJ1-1	TGTGCCAGCAGTTTGACAGGAGCGAACACTGAAGCTTTCTTT	CASSLTGANTEAFF
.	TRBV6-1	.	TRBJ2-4	TGTGCCAGCAGTTTAACAGGGAAAAACATTCAGTACTTC	CASSLTGKNIQYF
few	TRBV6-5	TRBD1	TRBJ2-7	TGTGCCAGCAGTCCCCGACAGGGCGTGACCTACGAGCAGTACTTC	CASSPRQGVTYEQYF
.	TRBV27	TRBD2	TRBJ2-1	TGTGCCAGCAGTTTATCTAGCGGGAGGGCCCGTAGCGGGCAGTTCTTC	CASSLSSGRARSGQFF
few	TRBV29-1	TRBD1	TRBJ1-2	TGCAGCGCCAGACAGGGAGCGAGCTATGGCTACACCTTC	CSARQGASYGYTF
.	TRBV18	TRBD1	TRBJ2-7	TGTGCCAGCCTCCCCGGGACAGGGGTCTACGAGCAGTACTTC	CASLPGTGVYEQYF
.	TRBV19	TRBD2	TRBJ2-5	TGTGCCAGTAGTGAAGCGGGGGGGCCTGAGACCCAGTACTTC	CASSEAGGPETQYF
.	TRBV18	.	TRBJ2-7	TGTGCCAGCTCATCGGGGACGGTAAGCTCCTACGAGCAGTACTTC	CASSSGTVSSYEQYF
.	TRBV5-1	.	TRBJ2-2	TGCGCCAGCAGTCTTTCCGGGACTTTGAACACCGGGGAGCTGTTTTTT	CASSLSGTLNTGELFF
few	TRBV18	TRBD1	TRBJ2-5	TGTGCCAGCTCACCGCAGGGGGCACTAACCCAAGAGACCCAGTACTTC	CASSPQGALTQETQYF
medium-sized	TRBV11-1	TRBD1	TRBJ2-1	TGTGCCAGCAGCTCACGGACAGGTCAACAGAGGTACAATGAGCAGTTCTTC	CASSSRTGQQRYNEQFF
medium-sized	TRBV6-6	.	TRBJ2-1	TGTGCCAGCGAGAGGGTCTCCTACAATGAGCAGTTCTTC	CASERVSYNEQFF
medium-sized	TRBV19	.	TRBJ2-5	TGTGCCAGTAGTTCCCCAGGGATGACGGGGGAGACCCAGTACTTC	CASSSPGMTGETQYF
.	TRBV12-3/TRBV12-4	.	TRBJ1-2	TGTGCCAGCAGTTTAGGAGGGACGAACTATGGCTACACCTTC	CASSLGGTNYGYTF
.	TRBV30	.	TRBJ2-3	TGTGCCTGGAGTGTAGGAGCGGGAGATACGCAGTATTTT	CAWSVGAGDTQYF
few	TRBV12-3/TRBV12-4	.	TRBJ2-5	TGTGCCAGCAGTTTAGGACTCCACCAAGAGACCCAGTACTTC	CASSLGLHQETQYF
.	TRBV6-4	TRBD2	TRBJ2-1	TGTGCCAGCAGTGACAGCGGGACTAGCGGGCAGAATGAGCAGTTCTTC	CASSDSGTSGQNEQFF
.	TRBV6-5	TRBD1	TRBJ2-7	TGTGCCAGCAGCCGGGACAGGGGATACGAGCAGTACTTC	CASSRDRGYEQYF
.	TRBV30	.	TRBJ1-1	TGTGCCTGGCAGGTGAACACTGAAGCTTTCTTT	CAWQVNTEAFF
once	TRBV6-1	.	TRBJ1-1	TGTGCCAGCAGGAGGAGGTCTCCGAACACTGAAGCTTTCTTT	CASRRRSPNTEAFF
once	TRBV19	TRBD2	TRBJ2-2	TGTGCCAGTAGTTTAACTAGCGGGAGGGCCTCGGACACCGGGGAGCTGTTTTTT	CASSLTSGRASDTGELFF
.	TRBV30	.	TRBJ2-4	TGTGCCTGGAGTGGGGACGGAAACATTCAGTACTTC	CAWSGDGNIQYF
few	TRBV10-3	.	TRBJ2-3	TGTGCCATCAGTGACGCCAGCACAGATACGCAGTATTTT	CAISDASTDTQYF
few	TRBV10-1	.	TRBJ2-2	TGCGCCAGCATGGGTGGCGGGGAGCTGTTTTTT	CASMGGGELFF
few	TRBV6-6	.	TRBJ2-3	TGTGCCAGCAGTTACACCGGCCCAGGGGATACGCAGTATTTT	CASSYTGPGDTQYF
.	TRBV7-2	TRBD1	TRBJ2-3	TGTGCCAGCAGCTCGCCAAGGGACAGGTTCACAGATACGCAGTATTTT	CASSSPRDRFTDTQYF
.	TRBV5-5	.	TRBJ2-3	TGTGCCAGCAGCTTGGGGCAGACGAACACAGATACGCAGTATTTT	CASSLGQTNTDTQYF
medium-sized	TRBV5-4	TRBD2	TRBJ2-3	TGTGCCAGCAGCTTAACGGGAGGGCCAAGAGATACGCAGTATTTT	CASSLTGGPRDTQYF
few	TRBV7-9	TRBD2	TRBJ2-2	TGTGCCAGCAACGGACTAGCGGGGTCCGGGGAGCTGTTTTTT	CASNGLAGSGELFF
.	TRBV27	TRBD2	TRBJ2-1	TGTGCCAGCAGCCGAGGACTAGCGGGATGGGGCTATGAGCAGTTCTTC	CASSRGLAGWGYEQFF
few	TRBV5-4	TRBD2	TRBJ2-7	TGTGCCAGCAGCTCCGGGACTAACTACGAGCAGTACTTC	CASSSGTNYEQYF
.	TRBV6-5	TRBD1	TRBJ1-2	TGTGCCAGCAGTGAAAGGGGGAATGCAGGGGGCGCAGAGTATGGCTACACCTTC	CASSERGNAGGAEYGYTF
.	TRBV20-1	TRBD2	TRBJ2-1	TGCAGTGCTCCCCAGCGGGAGAACAATGAGAAGTTCTTC	CSAPQRENNEKFF
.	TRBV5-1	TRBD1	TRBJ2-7	TGCGCCAGCAGCTTGGCGGACAGGGTCGGTTCCTACGAGCAGTACTTC	CASSLADRVGSYEQYF
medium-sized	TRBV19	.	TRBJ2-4	TGTGCCAGTCCCCGTCGTGAGAACATTCAGTACTTC	CASPRRENIQYF
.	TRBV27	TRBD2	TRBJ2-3	TGTGCCAGCAGTTCGGGACTAGCGGGTCCTTGGGATACGCAGTATTTT	CASSSGLAGPWDTQYF
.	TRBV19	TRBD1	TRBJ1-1	TGTGCCAGTAGTTCAGCCCCCTCGACAGGGGAGGCTGAAGCTTTCTTT	CASSSAPSTGEAEAFF
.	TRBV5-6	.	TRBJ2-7	TGTGCCAGCAGCGGCCATACTCTGTTGCATATCTACGAGCAGTACTTC	CASSGHTLLHIYEQYF
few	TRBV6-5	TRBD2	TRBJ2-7	TGTGCCAGCAGTGAGGCTCCGGGAGGCCCCTACGAGCAGTACTTC	CASSEAPGGPYEQYF
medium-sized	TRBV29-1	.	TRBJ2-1	TGCAGCGTTGCTCCCGGGGGCGACTACAATGAGCAGTTCTTC	CSVAPGGDYNEQFF